This T cell receptor (beta chain) was sequenced in a study of T-cell reconstitution after alpha-beta-depleted transplantation in children. The CDR3 runs 13 residues. V dropped 1 base and J dropped 11; count of bases not matched to a gene: 5. Germline V gene sequence: CDR1 SNHLY, CDR2 FYNNEI. Preparation of the TCRbeta library was carried out with unique molecular identifiers. TCRdb re-derived calls from the PCR reads in MiXCR, one entry per CDR3 protein. The sample consists of a few hundred thousand distinct CDR3 sequences, approximately 7% of them appearing once. A word on this clonotype: The antigen is undetermined.

Notes on the study in general: Several hundred rapidly expanded clones from non-depleted graft cells reportedly supplied alpha-beta T cells about two months post-transplant. Hyperexpanded clones declined; after one year, newly produced T cells mostly supplied diversity. Surviving thymic progenitors and recipient T cells were the source of high TCRbeta diversity at day 60 in some patients.

Sample: PBMCs, taken before TCRalphabeta/CD19-depleted stem cell transplant. This receptor was taken from a boy aged 2 to 10 with acute lymphoblastic leukemia, due to receive a stem cell transplant. The chain joins TRBV2 to TRBJ1-1; 9 positions match TRBD1. CDR3 sequence reads: CASSEVNGQGAFF. Here the CDR3 DNA reads TGTGCCAGCAGTGAAGTAAACGGACAGGGGGCTTTCTTT. Together with reference TRBV2 and TRBJ1-1, the CDR3 gives the full variable domain: EPEVTQTPSHQVTQMGQEVILRCVPISNHLYFYWYRQILGQKVEFLVSFYNNEISEKSEIFDDQFSVERPDGSNFTLKIRSTKLEDSAMYFCASSEVNGQGAFFGQGTRLTVV.